A selection of T cell receptor beta chains follows, all from one sample in a study of blood T cells in healthy people across ages. A single record per CDR3 protein comes from TCRdb applying MiXCR to the 5' RACE reads. This sample has approximately 880,000 distinct CDR3 sequences; about 48% occur once, and the top ten carry 13%. The sequenced material came from blood. These receptors came from a man aged 25 to 45 in good health. The CDR3 runs from the conserved cysteine through the conserved F or W. The D gene is left open where the match is weak. Some rows have no size entry. The others give once, few or many, or a class for an expanded clone.

CDR3aa: CASSLGDGHSGANVLTF
CDR3nt: TGTGCCAGCAGTTTAGGGGACGGACACTCTGGGGCCAACGTCCTGACTTTC
abundance: -
d_gene: -
j_gene: TRBJ2-6
v_gene: TRBV27

CDR3aa: CASSTFVNEKLFF
CDR3nt: TGTGCCAGCTCAACCTTCGTGAATGAAAAACTGTTTTTT
abundance: few
d_gene: -
j_gene: TRBJ1-4
v_gene: TRBV18

CDR3aa: CASSQLDSRNGYTF
CDR3nt: TGCGCCAGCAGCCAGTTGGACAGCCGCAATGGCTACACCTTC
abundance: -
d_gene: -
j_gene: TRBJ1-2
v_gene: TRBV4-1

CDR3aa: CASRPTGIFEQYF
CDR3nt: TGTGCCAGCAGGCCCACAGGGATCTTCGAGCAGTACTTC
abundance: -
d_gene: -
j_gene: TRBJ2-7
v_gene: TRBV7-9

CDR3aa: CASSGGRAGGANVLTF
CDR3nt: TGTGCCAGCAGCGGCGGGAGGGCAGGTGGGGCCAACGTCCTGACTTTC
abundance: -
d_gene: TRBD2
j_gene: TRBJ2-6
v_gene: TRBV9

CDR3aa: CASSWGNTGELFF
CDR3nt: TGTGCCAGCAGTTGGGGAAACACCGGGGAGCTGTTTTTT
abundance: -
d_gene: -
j_gene: TRBJ2-2
v_gene: TRBV12-3/TRBV12-4

CDR3aa: CATSRERRFTDTQYF
CDR3nt: TGTGCCACCAGCAGAGAGAGGCGGTTCACAGATACGCAGTATTTT
abundance: -
d_gene: -
j_gene: TRBJ2-3
v_gene: TRBV15

CDR3aa: CASSPLAPGTGNTEAFF
CDR3nt: TGTGCCAGCAGCCCATTGGCCCCCGGGACAGGGAACACTGAAGCTTTCTTT
abundance: -
d_gene: TRBD1
j_gene: TRBJ1-1
v_gene: TRBV6-1

CDR3aa: CASSLESDRVAYNSPLHF
CDR3nt: TGTGCCAGCAGTTTGGAATCGGACAGGGTCGCCTATAATTCACCCCTCCACTTT
abundance: -
d_gene: TRBD1
j_gene: TRBJ1-6
v_gene: TRBV28

CDR3aa: CASSRGTVFSSYNEQFF
CDR3nt: TGCGCCAGCAGCCGCGGGACAGTCTTTTCCTCCTACAATGAGCAGTTCTTC
abundance: -
d_gene: -
j_gene: TRBJ2-1
v_gene: TRBV4-3

CDR3aa: CASSLQFRGHGYTF
CDR3nt: TGTGCCAGCAGTTTACAGTTTAGGGGCCATGGCTACACCTTC
abundance: -
d_gene: -
j_gene: TRBJ1-2
v_gene: TRBV28

CDR3aa: CSVEGARSSYNEQFF
CDR3nt: TGCAGCGTTGAAGGGGCCCGGAGCTCCTACAATGAGCAGTTCTTC
abundance: -
d_gene: -
j_gene: TRBJ2-1
v_gene: TRBV29-1

CDR3aa: CASSLGGSPAETQYF
CDR3nt: TGTGCCAGCAGCTTAGGTGGGTCACCGGCGGAGACCCAGTACTTC
abundance: -
d_gene: -
j_gene: TRBJ2-5
v_gene: TRBV7-2

CDR3aa: CASSQDLGRGTNEKLFF
CDR3nt: TGTGCCAGCAGCCAAGATCTTGGGAGGGGGACTAATGAAAAACTGTTTTTT
abundance: -
d_gene: -
j_gene: TRBJ1-4
v_gene: TRBV4-2

CDR3aa: CASSSPEGEQYF
CDR3nt: TGCGCCAGCAGCTCCCCCGAAGGCGAGCAGTACTTC
abundance: few
d_gene: -
j_gene: TRBJ2-7
v_gene: TRBV4-3

CDR3aa: CASSLSGDMLTYGYTF
CDR3nt: TGTGCCAGCAGCTTAAGTGGGGACATGCTTACCTATGGCTACACCTTC
abundance: few
d_gene: -
j_gene: TRBJ1-2
v_gene: TRBV7-9

CDR3aa: CASSLSPGLRDTEAFF
CDR3nt: TGTGCCAGCAGTTTATCGCCAGGGTTACGAGACACTGAAGCTTTCTTT
abundance: -
d_gene: -
j_gene: TRBJ1-1
v_gene: TRBV27

CDR3aa: CASSLGQGVSNTGELFF
CDR3nt: TGTGCCAGCAGTTTGGGACAGGGGGTATCGAACACCGGGGAGCTGTTTTTT
abundance: -
d_gene: TRBD1
j_gene: TRBJ2-2
v_gene: TRBV11-2